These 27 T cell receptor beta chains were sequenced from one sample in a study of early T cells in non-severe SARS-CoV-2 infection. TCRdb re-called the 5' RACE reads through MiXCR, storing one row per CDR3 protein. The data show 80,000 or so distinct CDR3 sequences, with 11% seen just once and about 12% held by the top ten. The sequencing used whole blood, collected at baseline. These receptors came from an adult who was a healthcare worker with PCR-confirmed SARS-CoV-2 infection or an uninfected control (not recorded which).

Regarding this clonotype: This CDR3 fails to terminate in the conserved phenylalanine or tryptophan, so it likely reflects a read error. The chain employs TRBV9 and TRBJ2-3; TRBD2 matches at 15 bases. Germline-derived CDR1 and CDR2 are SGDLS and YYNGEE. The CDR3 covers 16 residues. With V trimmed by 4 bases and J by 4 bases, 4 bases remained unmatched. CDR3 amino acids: CASSTGLAGGSDTQYS. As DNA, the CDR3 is TGTGCCAGCAGCACCGGACTAGCGGGGGGGTCAGATACGCAGTATTCT.

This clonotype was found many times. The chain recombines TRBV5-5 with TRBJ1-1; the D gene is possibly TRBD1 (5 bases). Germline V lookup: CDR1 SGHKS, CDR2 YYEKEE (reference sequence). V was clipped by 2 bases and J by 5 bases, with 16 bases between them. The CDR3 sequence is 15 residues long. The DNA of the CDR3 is TGTGCCAGCAGCTTTGATCCAGGGCTAGGTACTGAAGCTTTCTTT. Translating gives CASSFDPGLGTEAFF.

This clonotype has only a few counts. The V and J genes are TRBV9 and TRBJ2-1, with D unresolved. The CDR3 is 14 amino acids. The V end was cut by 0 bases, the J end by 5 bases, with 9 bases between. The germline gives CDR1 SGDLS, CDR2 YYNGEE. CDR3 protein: CASSVVAGNNEQFF. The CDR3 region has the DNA TGTGCCAGCAGCGTAGTAGCAGGAAACAATGAGCAGTTCTTC. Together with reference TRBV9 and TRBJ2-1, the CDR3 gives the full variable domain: DSGVTQTPKHLITATGQRVTLRCSPRSGDLSVYWYQQSLDQGLQFLIQYYNGEERAKGNILERFSAQQFPDLHSELNLSSLELGDSALYFCASSVVAGNNEQFFGPGTRLTVL.

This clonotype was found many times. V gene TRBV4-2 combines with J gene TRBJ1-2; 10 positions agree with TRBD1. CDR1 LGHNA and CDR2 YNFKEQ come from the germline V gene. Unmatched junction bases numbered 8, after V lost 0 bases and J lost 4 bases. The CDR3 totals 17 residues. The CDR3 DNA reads TGTGCCAGCAGCCAAGATAAGACAGGGGGCTTGAGCTATGGCTACACCTTC. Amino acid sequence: CASSQDKTGGLSYGYTF.

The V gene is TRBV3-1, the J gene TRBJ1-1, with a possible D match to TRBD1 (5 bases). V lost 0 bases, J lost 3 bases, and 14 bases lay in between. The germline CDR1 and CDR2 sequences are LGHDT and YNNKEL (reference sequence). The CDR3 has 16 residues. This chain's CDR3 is CASSQEPARAHTEAFF. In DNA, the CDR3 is TGTGCCAGCAGCCAAGAACCGGCCAGGGCCCACACTGAAGCTTTCTTT.

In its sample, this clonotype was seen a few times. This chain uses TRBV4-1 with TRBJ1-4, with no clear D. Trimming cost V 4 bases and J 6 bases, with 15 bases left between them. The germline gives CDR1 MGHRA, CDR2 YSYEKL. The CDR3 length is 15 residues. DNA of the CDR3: TGCGCCAGCAGCCTTAGGGAGTTCGGAGATGAAAAACTGTTTTTT. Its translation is CASSLREFGDEKLFF.

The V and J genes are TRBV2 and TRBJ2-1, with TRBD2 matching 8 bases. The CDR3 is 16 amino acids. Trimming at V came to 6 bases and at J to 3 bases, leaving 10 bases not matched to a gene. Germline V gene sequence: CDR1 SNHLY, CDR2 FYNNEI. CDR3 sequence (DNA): TGTGCCAGCAGGTTGGCGGGGGGTTCATTCTACAATGAGCAGTTCTTC. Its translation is CASRLAGGSFYNEQFF. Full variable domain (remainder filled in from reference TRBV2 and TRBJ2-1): EPEVTQTPSHQVTQMGQEVILRCVPISNHLYFYWYRQILGQKVEFLVSFYNNEISEKSEIFDDQFSVERPDGSNFTLKIRSTKLEDSAMYFCASRLAGGSFYNEQFFGPGTRLTVL.

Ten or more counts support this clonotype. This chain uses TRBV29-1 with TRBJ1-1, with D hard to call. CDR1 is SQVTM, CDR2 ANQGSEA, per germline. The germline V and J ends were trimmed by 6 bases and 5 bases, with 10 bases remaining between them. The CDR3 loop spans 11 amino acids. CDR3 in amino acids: CSVAVGTEAFF. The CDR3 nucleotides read TGCAGCGTGGCTGTAGGAACTGAAGCTTTCTTT.

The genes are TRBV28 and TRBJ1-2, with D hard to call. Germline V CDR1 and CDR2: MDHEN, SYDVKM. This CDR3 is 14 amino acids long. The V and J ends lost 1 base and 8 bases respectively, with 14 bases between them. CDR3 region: CASSLSPGPEGYTF. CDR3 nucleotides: TGTGCCAGCAGTTTATCTCCAGGCCCCGAAGGCTACACCTTC.

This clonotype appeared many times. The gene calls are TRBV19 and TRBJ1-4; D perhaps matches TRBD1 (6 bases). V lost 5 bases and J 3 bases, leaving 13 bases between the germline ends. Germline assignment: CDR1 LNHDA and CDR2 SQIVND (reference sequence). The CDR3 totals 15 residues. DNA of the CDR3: TGTGCCAGTAGTCCCCGGACAGACCCTAATGAAAAACTGTTTTTT. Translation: CASSPRTDPNEKLFF.

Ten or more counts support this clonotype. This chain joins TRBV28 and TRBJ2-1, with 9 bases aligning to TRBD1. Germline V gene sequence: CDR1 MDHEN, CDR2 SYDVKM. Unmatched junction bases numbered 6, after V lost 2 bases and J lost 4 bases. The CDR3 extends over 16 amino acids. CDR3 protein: CASSLGGQGLYNEQFF. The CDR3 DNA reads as TGTGCCAGCAGTTTAGGAGGACAGGGGCTTTACAATGAGCAGTTCTTC.

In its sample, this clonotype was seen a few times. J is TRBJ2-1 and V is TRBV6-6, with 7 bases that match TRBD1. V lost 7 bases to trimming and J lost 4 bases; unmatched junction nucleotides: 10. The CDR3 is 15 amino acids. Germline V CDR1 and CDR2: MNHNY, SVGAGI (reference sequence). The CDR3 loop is CASTIPGQTYNEQFF. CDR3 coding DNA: TGTGCCAGCACCATACCGGGACAGACGTACAATGAGCAGTTCTTC.

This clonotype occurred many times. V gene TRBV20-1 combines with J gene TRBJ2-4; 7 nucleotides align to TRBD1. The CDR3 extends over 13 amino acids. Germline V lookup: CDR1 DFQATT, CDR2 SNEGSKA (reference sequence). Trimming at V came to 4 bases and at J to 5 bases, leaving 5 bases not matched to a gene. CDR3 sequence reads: CSATIGTENIQYF. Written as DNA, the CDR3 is TGCAGTGCTACCATTGGGACAGAAAACATTCAGTACTTC.

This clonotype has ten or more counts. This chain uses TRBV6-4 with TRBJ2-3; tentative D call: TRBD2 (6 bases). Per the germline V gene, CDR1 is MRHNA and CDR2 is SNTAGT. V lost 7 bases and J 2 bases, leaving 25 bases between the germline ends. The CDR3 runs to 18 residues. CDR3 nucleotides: TGTGCCAGCACCCCACGGGACTCCTCAAACCACTTCACAGATACGCAGTATTTT. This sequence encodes CASTPRDSSNHFTDTQYF.

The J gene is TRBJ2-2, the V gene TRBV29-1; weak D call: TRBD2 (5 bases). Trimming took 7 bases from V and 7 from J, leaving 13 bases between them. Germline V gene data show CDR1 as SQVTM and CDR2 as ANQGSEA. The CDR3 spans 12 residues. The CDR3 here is CSAQGGSGELFF. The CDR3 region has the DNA TGCAGCGCACAAGGTGGGAGCGGGGAGCTGTTTTTT.

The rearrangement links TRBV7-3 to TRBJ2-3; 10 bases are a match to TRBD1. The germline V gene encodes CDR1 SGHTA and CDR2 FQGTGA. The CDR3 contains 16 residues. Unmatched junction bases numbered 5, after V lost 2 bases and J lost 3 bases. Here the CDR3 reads CASSLVGTGATDTQYF. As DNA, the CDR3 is TGTGCCAGCAGCTTAGTGGGGACAGGGGCTACAGATACGCAGTATTTT.

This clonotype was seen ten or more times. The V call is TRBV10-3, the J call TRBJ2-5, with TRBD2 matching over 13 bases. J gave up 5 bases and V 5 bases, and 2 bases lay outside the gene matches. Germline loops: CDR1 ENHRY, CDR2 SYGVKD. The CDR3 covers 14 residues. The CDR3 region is CAISRTSGSETQYF. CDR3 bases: TGTGCCATCAGTCGGACTAGCGGGAGTGAGACCCAGTACTTC.

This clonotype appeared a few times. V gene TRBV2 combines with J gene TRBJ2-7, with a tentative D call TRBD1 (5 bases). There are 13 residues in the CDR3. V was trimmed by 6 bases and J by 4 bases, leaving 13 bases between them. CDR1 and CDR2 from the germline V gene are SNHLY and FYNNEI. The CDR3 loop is CASSLDKIYEQYF. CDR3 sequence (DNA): TGTGCCAGCAGCCTGGACAAGATTTACGAGCAGTACTTC.

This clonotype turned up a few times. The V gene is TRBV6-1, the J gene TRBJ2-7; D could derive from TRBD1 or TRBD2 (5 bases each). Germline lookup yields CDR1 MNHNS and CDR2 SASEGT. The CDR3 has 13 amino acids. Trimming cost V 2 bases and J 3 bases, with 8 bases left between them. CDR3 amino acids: CASSERGRYEQYF. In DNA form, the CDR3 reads TGTGCCAGCAGTGAACGGGGACGCTACGAGCAGTACTTC.

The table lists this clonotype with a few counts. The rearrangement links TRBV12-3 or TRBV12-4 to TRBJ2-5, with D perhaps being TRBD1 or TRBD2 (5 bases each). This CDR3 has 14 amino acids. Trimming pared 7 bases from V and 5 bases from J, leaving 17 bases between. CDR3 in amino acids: CASTLGASSETQYF. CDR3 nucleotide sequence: TGTGCCAGCACCTTAGGGGCTAGCTCCGAGACCCAGTACTTC.

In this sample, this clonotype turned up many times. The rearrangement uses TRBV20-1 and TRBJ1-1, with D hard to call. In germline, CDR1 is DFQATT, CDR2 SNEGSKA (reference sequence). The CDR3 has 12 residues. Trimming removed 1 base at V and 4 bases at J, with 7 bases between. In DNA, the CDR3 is TGCAGTGCTAGAGTCGGATCCACTGAAGCTTTCTTT. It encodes CSARVGSTEAFF.

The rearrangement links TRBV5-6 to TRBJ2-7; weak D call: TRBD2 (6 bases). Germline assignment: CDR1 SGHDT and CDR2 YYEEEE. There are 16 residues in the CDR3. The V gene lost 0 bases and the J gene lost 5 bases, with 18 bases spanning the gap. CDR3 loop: CASSLDAGTPSHEQYF. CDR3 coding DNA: TGTGCCAGCAGCTTGGACGCCGGGACTCCTTCCCACGAGCAGTACTTC.

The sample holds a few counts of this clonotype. The CDR3, as DNA: TGCAGCGTTGAACGTGTCGGAATCAATGAGCAGTTCTTC. This codes for CSVERVGINEQFF. This chain uses TRBV29-1 with TRBJ2-1; no clear D gene. The germline gives CDR1 SQVTM, CDR2 ANQGSEA. CDR3 length: 13 residues. Trimming removed 2 bases at V and 6 bases at J, with 11 bases between.

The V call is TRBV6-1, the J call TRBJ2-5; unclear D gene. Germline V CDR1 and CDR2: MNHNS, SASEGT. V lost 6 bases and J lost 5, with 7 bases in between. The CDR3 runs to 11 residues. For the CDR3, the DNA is TGTGCCAGCAGCCCCGTGGAGACCCAGTACTTC. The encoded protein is CASSPVETQYF.

CDR3 protein: CASSPRGYPSTDTQYF. The CDR3 DNA follows: TGTGCCAGCAGCCCGCGGGGTTACCCTAGCACAGATACGCAGTATTTT. The chain is built from TRBV12-3 or TRBV12-4 and TRBJ2-3; possibly TRBD2 for D (6 bases). V shed 6 bases and J shed 0 bases, with 16 bases lying between them. This CDR3 is built from 16 residues.

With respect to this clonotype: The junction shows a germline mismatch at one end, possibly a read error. CDR3 nucleotide sequence: TGTGCCAACAGTTACAGACTAGCGGGGTCCTACAATGAGCAGTTCTTC. This encodes CANSYRLAGSYNEQFF. The chain combines TRBV6-5 with TRBJ2-1; 11 nucleotides match TRBD2. Germline V lookup: CDR1 MNHEY, CDR2 SVGAGI. CDR3 length equals 16 residues.

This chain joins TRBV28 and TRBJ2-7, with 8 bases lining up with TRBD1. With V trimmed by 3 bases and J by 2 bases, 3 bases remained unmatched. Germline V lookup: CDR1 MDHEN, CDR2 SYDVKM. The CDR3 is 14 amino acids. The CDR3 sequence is CASSFTGQAYEQYF. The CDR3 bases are TGTGCCAGCAGTTTCACGGGACAGGCCTACGAGCAGTACTTC. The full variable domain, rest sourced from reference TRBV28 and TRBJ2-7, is DVKVTQSSRYLVKRTGEKVFLECVQDMDHENMFWYRQDPGLGLRLIYFSYDVKMKEKGDIPEGYSVSREKKERFSLILESASTNQTSMYLCASSFTGQAYEQYFGPGTRLTVT.